This record covers a single T cell receptor (beta chain). Its specificity is not known. TCRdb called the reads again in MiXCR, with one record for every CDR3 protein. The table lists about 150,000 distinct CDR3 sequences, 20% to 30% of them singletons. This entry belongs to a study of T cell repertoires in cytomegalovirus infection. For the study at large: Matching HLA type and CMV infection were both indicated by public TCR beta signatures.

Points from the study as a whole: Ex vivo responses were dominated by HLA-C-restricted CMV-specific TCR beta clonotypes. Accumulated public TCR beta family frequency recognized individuals carrying CMV together with the relevant HLA.

Per the germline V gene, CDR1 is KGHDR and CDR2 is SFDVKD. Unmatched junction bases numbered 8, after V lost 4 bases and J lost 6 bases. The CDR3 has 18 amino acids. The source material was PBMCs. The chain links TRBV24-1 to TRBJ2-1; 16 nucleotides match TRBD2. The sequence was collected from a human donor in good health (CMV status not recorded). Some clones in this sample may be carry-over from other donors' samples. CDR3 nucleotide sequence: TGTGCCACCAGTGACCACCCGGGACTAGCGGGAGGGCCCAATGAGCAGTTCTTC. Protein product: CATSDHPGLAGGPNEQFF.